This T cell receptor (beta chain) was sequenced during a study of T cells expressing NK-cell markers. On the study more broadly: CD3+CD56+NKG2C+, CD3+CD56+NKG2C- and CD3+CD56-NKG2C+ T cells, once sorted, supplied the TCR beta repertoires. Among eight sequenced donors, seven carried HCMV seropositivity while one was seronegative.

Germline V gene sequence: CDR1 DFQATT, CDR2 SNEGSKA (reference sequence). CDR3 length: 13 amino acids. From its re-call of the 5' RACE reads, TCRdb lists each CDR3 protein once, without DNA. The sample data list about 450,000 distinct CDR3 sequences. The receptor was isolated from a woman between 18 and 70 years old in good health. Sequencing was performed on blood T cells: a sorted CD56 or NKG2C T cell subset, CD4+ or CD8+ T cells, or bulk PBMC T cells (not recorded which). The chain recombines TRBV20-1 with TRBJ1-1; TCRdb picks TRBD1, but there is no DNA to check that call. The CDR3: CSPRTDANTEAFF.